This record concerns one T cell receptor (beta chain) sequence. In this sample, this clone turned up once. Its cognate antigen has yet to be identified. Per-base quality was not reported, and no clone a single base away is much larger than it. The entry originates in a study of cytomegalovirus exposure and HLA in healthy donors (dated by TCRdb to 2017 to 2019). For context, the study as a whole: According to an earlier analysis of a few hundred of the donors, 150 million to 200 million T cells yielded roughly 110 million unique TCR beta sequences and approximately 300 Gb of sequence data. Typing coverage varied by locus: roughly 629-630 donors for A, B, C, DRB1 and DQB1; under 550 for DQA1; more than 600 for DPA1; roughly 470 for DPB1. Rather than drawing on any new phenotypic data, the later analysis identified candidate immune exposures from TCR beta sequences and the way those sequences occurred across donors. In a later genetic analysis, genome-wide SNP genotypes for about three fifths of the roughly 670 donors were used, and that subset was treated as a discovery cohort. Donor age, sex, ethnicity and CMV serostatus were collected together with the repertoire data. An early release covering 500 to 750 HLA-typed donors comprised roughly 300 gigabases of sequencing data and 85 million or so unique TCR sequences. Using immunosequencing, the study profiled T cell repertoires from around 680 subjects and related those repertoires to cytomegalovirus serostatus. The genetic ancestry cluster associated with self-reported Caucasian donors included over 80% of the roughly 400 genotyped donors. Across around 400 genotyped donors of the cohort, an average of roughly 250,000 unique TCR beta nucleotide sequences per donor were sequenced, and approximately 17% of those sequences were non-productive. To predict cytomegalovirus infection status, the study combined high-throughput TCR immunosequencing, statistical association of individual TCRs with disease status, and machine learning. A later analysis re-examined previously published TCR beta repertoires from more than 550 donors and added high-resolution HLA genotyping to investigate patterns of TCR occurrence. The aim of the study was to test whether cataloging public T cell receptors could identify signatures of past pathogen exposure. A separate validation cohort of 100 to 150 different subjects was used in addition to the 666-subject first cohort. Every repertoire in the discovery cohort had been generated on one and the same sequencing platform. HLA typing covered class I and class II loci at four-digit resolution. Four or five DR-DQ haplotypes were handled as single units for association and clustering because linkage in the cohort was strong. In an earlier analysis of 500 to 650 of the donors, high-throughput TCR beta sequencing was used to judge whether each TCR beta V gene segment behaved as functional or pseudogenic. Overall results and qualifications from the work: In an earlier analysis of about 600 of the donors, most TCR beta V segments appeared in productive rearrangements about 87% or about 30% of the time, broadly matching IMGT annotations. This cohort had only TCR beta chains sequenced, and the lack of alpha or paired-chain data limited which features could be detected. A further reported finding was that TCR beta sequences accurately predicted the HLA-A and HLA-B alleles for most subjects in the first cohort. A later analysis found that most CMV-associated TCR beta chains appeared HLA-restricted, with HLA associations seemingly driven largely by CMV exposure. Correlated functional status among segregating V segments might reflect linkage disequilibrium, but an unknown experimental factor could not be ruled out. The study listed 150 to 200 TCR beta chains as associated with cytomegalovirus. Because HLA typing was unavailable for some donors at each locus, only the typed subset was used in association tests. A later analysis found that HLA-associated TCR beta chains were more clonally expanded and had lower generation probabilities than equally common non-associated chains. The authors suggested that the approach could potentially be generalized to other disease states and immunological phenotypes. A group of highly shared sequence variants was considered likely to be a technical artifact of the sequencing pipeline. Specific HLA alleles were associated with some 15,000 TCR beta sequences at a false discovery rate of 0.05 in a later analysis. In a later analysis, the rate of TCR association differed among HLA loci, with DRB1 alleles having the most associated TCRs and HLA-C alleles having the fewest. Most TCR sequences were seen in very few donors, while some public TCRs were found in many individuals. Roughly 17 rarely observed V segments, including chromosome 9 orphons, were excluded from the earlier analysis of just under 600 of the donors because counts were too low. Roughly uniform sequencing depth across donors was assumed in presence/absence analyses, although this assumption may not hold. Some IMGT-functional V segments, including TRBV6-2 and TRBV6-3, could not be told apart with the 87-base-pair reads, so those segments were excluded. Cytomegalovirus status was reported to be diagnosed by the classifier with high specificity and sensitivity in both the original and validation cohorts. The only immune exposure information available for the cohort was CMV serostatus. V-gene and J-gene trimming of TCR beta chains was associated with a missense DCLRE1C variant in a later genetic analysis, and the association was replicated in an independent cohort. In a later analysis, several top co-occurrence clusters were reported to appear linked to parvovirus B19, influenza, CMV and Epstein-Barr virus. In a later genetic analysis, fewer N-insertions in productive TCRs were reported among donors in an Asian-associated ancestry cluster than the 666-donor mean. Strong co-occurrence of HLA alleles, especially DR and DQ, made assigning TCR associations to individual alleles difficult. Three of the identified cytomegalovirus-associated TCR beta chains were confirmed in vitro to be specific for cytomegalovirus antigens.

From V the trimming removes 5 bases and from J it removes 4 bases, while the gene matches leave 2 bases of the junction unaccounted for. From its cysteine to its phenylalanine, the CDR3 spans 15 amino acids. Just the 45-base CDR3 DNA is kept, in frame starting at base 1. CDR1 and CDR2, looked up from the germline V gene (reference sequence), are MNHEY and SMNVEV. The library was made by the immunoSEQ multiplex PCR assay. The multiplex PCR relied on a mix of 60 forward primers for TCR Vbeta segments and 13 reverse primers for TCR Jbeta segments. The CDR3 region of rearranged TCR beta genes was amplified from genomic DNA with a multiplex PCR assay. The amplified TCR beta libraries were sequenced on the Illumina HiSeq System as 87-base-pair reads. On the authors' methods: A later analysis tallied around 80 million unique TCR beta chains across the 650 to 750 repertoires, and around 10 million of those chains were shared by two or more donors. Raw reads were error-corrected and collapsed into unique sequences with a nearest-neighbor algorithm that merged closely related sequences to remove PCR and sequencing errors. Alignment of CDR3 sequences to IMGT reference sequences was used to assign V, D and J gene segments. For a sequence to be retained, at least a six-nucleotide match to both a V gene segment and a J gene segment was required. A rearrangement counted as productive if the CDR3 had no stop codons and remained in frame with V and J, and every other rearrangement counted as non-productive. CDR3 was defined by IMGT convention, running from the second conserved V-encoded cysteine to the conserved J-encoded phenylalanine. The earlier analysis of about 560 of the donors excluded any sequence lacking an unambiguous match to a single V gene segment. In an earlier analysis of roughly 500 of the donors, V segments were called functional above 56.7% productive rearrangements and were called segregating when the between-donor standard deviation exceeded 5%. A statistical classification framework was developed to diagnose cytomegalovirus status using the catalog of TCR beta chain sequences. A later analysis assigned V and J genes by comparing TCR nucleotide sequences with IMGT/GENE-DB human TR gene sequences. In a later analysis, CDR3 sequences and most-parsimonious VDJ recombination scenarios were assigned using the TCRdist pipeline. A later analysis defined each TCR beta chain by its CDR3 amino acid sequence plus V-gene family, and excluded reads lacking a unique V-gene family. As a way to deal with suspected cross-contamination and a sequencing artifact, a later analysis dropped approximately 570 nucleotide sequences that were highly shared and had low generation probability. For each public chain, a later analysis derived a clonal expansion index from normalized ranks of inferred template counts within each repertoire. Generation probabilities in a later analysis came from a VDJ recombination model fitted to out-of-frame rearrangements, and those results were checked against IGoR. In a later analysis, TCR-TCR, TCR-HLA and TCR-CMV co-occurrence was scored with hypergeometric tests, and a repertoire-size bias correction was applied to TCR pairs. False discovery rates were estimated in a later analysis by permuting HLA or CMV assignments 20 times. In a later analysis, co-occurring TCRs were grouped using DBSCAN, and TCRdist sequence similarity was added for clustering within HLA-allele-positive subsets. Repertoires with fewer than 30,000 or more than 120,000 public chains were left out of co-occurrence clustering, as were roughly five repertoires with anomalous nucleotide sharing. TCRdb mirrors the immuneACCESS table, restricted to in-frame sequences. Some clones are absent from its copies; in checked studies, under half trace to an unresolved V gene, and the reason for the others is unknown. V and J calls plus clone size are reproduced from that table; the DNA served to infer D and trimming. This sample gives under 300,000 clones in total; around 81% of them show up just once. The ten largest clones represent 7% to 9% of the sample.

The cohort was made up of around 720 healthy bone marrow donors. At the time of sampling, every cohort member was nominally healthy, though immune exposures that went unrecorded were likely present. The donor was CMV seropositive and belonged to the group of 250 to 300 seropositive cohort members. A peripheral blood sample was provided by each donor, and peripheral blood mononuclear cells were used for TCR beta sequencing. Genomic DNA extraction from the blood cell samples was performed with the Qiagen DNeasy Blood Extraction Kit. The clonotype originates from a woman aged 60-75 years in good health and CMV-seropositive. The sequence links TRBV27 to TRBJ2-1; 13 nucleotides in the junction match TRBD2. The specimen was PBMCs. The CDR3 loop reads CASSGTSGAYNEQFF. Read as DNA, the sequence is TGTGCCAGCAGTGGGACTAGCGGGGCTTACAATGAGCAGTTCTTC.